The sample holds a few counts of the clone carrying this T cell receptor (beta chain). What it binds is not known. Amplification of TCR beta CDR3 regions used RNA as the template. The primer set for the first-round RT-PCR of the TCR CDR3 was HTBI. MiXCR was run by TCRdb on the multiplex PCR reads, yielding one entry per CDR3 protein. The sample shows 450,000 to 650,000 distinct CDR3 sequences, more than 20% of them seen only once. This sample is part of a study of T cells in Graves' hyperthyroidism and ophthalmopathy. On the study more broadly: Peripheral blood was drawn at first diagnosis, prior to all treatment. Findings and caveats of the study: In simple terms, a model built on 13 V-J features told ophthalmopathy apart from stable hyperthyroidism. Blood samples included most of the expanded thyroid clonotypes exceeding 0.001.

The study enrolled patients aged 18 to 65 with newly diagnosed hyperthyroidism of under 2 months' duration. Sequencing was done on a sample of blood. This clonotype was sampled from a man in his late teens or twenties with Graves' hyperthyroidism.

The CDR3 protein is CASSSDSFNYGYTF. CDR3 sequence (DNA): TGCGCCAGCAGCTCGGACAGTTTTAACTATGGCTACACCTTC. J is TRBJ1-2 and V is TRBV5-1; TRBD1 might be the D (6 bases). Per the germline V gene, CDR1 is SGHRS and CDR2 is YFSETQ. This CDR3 is 14 amino acids long. V gave up 3 bases and J gave up 1 base, with 10 bases separating them.